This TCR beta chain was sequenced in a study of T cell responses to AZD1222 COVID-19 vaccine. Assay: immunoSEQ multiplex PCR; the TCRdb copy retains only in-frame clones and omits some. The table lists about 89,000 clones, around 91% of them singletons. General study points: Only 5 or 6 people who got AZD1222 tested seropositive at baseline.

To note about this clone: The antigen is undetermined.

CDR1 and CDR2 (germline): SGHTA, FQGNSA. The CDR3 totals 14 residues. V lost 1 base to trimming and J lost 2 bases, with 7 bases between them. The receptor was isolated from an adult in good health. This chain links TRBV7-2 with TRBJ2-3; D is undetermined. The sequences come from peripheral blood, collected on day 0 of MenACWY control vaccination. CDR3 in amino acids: CASSLDKVTDTQYF. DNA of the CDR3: TGTGCCAGCAGCTTAGACAAAGTCACAGATACGCAGTATTTT.